This T cell receptor beta chain comes out of a study of STAT5B mutations in CD4+ large granular lymphocyte leukemia. The CDR3 has 15 amino acids. The germline CDR1 and CDR2 sequences are KGHSH and LQKENI. Trimming cost V 6 bases and J 4 bases, with 13 bases left between them. Produced via immunoSEQ multiplex PCR; TCRdb's table is partial and in-frame only. This table holds about 38,000 clones, 75% to 85% found once. The sequenced material came from CD4+ T cells from blood buffy coats. The chain employs TRBV18 and TRBJ2-6; D possibly corresponds to TRBD1 (5 bases). This receptor was obtained from a human donor in good health. The CDR3 loop is CASSVTGAGANVLTF. CDR3 coding DNA: TGTGCCAGCTCCGTCACAGGAGCCGGGGCCAACGTCCTGACTTTC. The complete variable domain, with remaining parts taken from reference TRBV18 and TRBJ2-6, reads NAGVMQNPRHLVRRRGQEARLRCSPMKGHSHVYWYRQLPEEGLKFMVYLQKENIIDESGMPKERFSAEFPKEGPSILRIQQVVRGDSAAYFCASSVTGAGANVLTFGAGSRLTVL.